A selection of T cell receptor beta chains follows, all from one sample in a study of T cell repertoires in cytomegalovirus infection. Their antigens are not known. TCRdb called the reads again in MiXCR, with one record for every CDR3 protein. The sample contains over 45,000 distinct CDR3 sequences, roughly a fifth of which appear only once. The specimen comprised CD8+ T cells from cultured PBMCs, sampled from culture after CMV antigen stimulation. These receptors were collected from a human donor in good health (CMV status not recorded). Some clones in this sample may be carry-over from other donors' samples. Each CDR3 is given without its conserved first and last residue.

length,V,CDR3
13,TRBV7-6,ASSNGGLSNQPQH
12,TRBV30,AWIQLTLQETQY
13,TRBV7-9,ASSLGGGMNTEAF
15,TRBV4-1,ASSQDSTDYSYNEQF
11,TRBV4-1,ASSHGGVNTQY
11,TRBV12-3/TRBV12-4,ASSRVHNQPQH
12,TRBV9,ASSVVGGGTEAF
11,TRBV13,ASSLGQGAEAF
11,TRBV30,AWSGGRNTEAF
13,TRBV20-1,SARSLMTGRETQY
12,TRBV10-2,ASSPGQGNTEAF
16,TRBV7-8,ASSLARASGGNSYEQY
12,TRBV9,ASSGGLAYDEQY
12,TRBV29-1,SVDMESVTYGYT
11,TRBV12-5,ASGSPDPVGYT
18,TRBV4-1,ASSQDSPLGSGGFTDTQY
13,TRBV7-9,ASATSGPYQETQY
14,TRBV13,ASSLHEGVAKNIQY
12,TRBV7-9,ASSFSGTAYEQY
12,TRBV7-8,ASSGGLLNKAQH
13,TRBV5-1,ASSLGWGAPHEQY
12,TRBV5-6,ASSPVREEDTQY
20,TRBV25-1,ASSIHTTGGVWGRANTGELF
12,TRBV15,ATSREYRDSPLH
11,TRBV5-1,ASSVRQSYEQY
12,TRBV5-4,ASSSKGQGNTIY
12,TRBV9,ASSVAEDNYEQY
13,TRBV7-8,ASSPPGTGRETQY
12,TRBV6-5,ASSTQGGTGGYT
15,TRBV20-1,SARALPGTGVGAPLH
16,TRBV25-1,ASSESEQGLRYQETQY
14,TRBV27,ASGETLLGFNNEQF